The entry below gives a single TCR beta chain sequence along with its context. Its antigen is still unknown. This record belongs to a study of T-cell memory formation after mild COVID-19. Study-wide results and limits: Some SARS-CoV-2-responding clones were already detected in memory before infection. SARS-CoV-2 specificity was not confirmed for second-wave clones peaking on day 37.

Using its own MiXCR run on the 5' RACE reads, TCRdb lists one record per CDR3 protein. The data show approximately 480,000 distinct CDR3 sequences, with 15% to 20% seen just once and roughly an eighth held by the top ten. The trim removed 4 bases at V and 0 bases at J, leaving 5 bases unmatched. CDR1 and CDR2 (germline): SGHAT, FQDESV (reference sequence). The CDR3 has 15 residues. The chain carries TRBV11-1 and TRBJ1-1; 7 bases are shared with TRBD1. Sample: PBMCs or a T cell subset sorted from them (not recorded which). The receptor was isolated from an adult woman who had mild COVID-19 (a few samples of this study predate the infection). Cell type and time point are not known. The CDR3 DNA reads TGTGCCAGCAGCTCGCCGGGACAGATGAACACTGAAGCTTTCTTT. It specifies CASSSPGQMNTEAFF.